This paragraph covers one T cell receptor (beta chain) sequence. Its antigen remains undetermined. Base qualities are not provided; no much larger clone lies one nucleotide away. This specimen comes from a study of T cell responses to AZD1222 COVID-19 vaccine (TCRdb year 2021). In terms of the full investigation: AZD1222 recipients whose second dose came at about 4 weeks and those whose second dose came at about 12 weeks were combined into one group, since spike-specific TCR depth and breadth did not differ between the two schedules. A total of around 240 trial participants underwent TCR sequencing, of whom 207 had received two doses of AZD1222 and about 25 had received two doses of the MenACWY control vaccine. Trial participants were enrolled by age into subgroups of 18-55, 56-69 and 70-plus years, and around 150, 28 and 57 TCR-sequenced participants, respectively, were included in these subgroups. Points the paper makes about the study in general: Epitopes outside the regions mutated in the B.1.351 and B.1.1.7 variants were reportedly recognized by nearly half of the unique spike-specific TCRs. CD4 TCRs associated with the vaccine covered the entire spike protein, and the dominant responses were in regions 160-218 and 743-854. In the small 56-69-year group, the increase in depth fell short of significance, most likely because of low power. Participants were mostly white British and included more females than males, and it was suggested by the authors that clonal diversity may have been underestimated. A significant rise in spike-specific TCR breadth and depth was observed after two AZD1222 doses relative to day 0 and relative to MenACWY recipients. Conclusions about previously exposed vaccinees were limited because only six AZD1222 recipients were SARS-CoV-2 seropositive at baseline. Because no day 14 peak-response samples were available, the repertoires could be characterized only after the peak T cell response.

The CDR3 regions of human TCRbeta chains were analyzed by immunosequencing. On the authors' methods: Repertoire TCRs were checked for matches against a reference library of SARS-CoV-2-specific TCRs that had been generated using the MIRA antigen-specificity platform. Breadth was defined as the fraction of unique TCRs that were SARS-CoV-2-associated, and depth was defined as the fraction of total T cells that were SARS-CoV-2-associated. Each spike-specific TCR was assigned to its reactive spike region and to a CD4 or CD8 class using the MIRA data. Log10-transformed breadth and depth values were compared by one-way ANOVA with Sidak's multiple comparisons tests. TCRdb took this table from immuneACCESS and kept in-frame rearrangements with V and J called. Such tables lack part of the clones; where checked against another copy, unresolved V genes explain under half of the gap, and the rest is unexplained. Clonal size and the V and J genes are those of that table, whereas D and trimming came from the DNA. The sample table contains about 120,000 clones; only one count was recorded for approximately 90% of them. Around 1.5% of the sample belongs to the ten largest clones.

The time point label corresponds to: baseline before first vaccination. The vaccinee samples were drawn from two UK trials, COV001 and COV002, one of which was a single-blind randomized controlled phase 2/3 trial testing AZD1222 (ChAdOx1 nCoV-19) in healthy adults. For TCRbeta chain sequencing, PBMC samples were collected from trial participants at day 0 and at day 28 after the second dose. Trimming takes 5 bases off V and 1 base off J; junction bases not matched to a gene: 11. Its CDR3 holds 17 amino acids, cysteine through phenylalanine. Only CDR3 DNA is held: 51 bases, read in frame from base 1. The germline V gene encodes CDR1 SGHKS and CDR2 YYEKEE (reference sequence).

The receptor comes from an adult in good health. Rearrangement joined TRBV5-5 to TRBJ1-1; TRBD1 matches 10 bases in the middle. Sequenced material: peripheral blood, taken on day 0 of AZD1222 vaccination. CDR3 loop: CASRPDRGRDRNTEAFF. The bases are TGTGCCAGCAGACCCGACAGGGGGCGGGATAGGAACACTGAAGCTTTCTTT.